The TCR beta chain under discussion was sequenced for a study of blood T cell repertoires in COVID-19. Study processing details: The assay estimated nucleated cells by amplifying reference gene primers. Here immunoSEQ multiplex PCR was the method, and the copy in TCRdb shows in-frame clones only, minus some. From that table come the V and J calls and clone size; the DNA was used to work out D and trimming. This sample has 230,000 or so clones, with 81% found just once. CDR3 length: 14 residues. The V gene lost 5 bases and the J gene lost 0 bases, with 10 bases spanning the gap. Germline CDR1 reads SEHNR; CDR2 reads FQNEAQ (reference sequence).

What was sequenced was peripheral blood. The chain employs TRBV7-9 and TRBJ1-1; D remains ambiguous. The origin of this receptor is an elderly woman with COVID-19, enrolled during active disease. CDR3 region: CASSQMGMNTEAFF. The CDR3, as DNA: TGTGCCAGCAGCCAAATGGGCATGAACACTGAAGCTTTCTTT.